This TCR beta chain was observed in a study of blood T cell repertoires in COVID-19. Study information: PBMCs, B-cell-depleted T cells, or T cells provided the cDNA or gDNA that made up the material.

Per the germline V gene, CDR1 is SGHDT and CDR2 is YYEEEE. With V trimmed by 0 bases and J by 1 base, 6 bases remained unmatched. CDR3 length equals 18 residues. How the authors handled the data: Estimation of nucleated cell counts relied on the amplification of reference gene primers. The assay was immunoSEQ multiplex PCR, and TCRdb's table has in-frame clones only and misses some. V and J calls and clone size are given by that table; D and trimming were obtained from the DNA. The table has 400,000 to 500,000 clones, roughly 85% seen once. V usage is TRBV5-6 and J usage is TRBJ2-3, with 12 bases lining up with TRBD2. Material: peripheral blood. The receptor's source is a woman in her 30s with active or convalescent COVID-19. The CDR3 reads CASSLGLAGVSGTDTQYF. In DNA, the CDR3 is TGTGCCAGCAGCTTGGGACTAGCGGGAGTTTCTGGCACAGATACGCAGTATTTT.